The entry that follows covers one T cell receptor beta chain sequence. This sample was included in a study of blood T cell repertoires in COVID-19. This table comes from immunoSEQ multiplex PCR, and its TCRdb copy is limited to in-frame clones, with some not included. The sample includes about 82,000 clones, just under 80% of them seen just once. J was trimmed by 2 bases and V by 3 bases; bases with no gene match: 15. Germline V gene sequence: CDR1 MNHEY, CDR2 SMNVEV (reference sequence). CDR3 length: 20 residues. This clonotype originated in a man aged 55 to 69 with COVID-19, enrolled during active disease. The sample taken for sequencing was peripheral blood. The chain joins TRBV27 to TRBJ1-5; 11 positions match TRBD1. CDR3 sequence reads: CASSLFYLGQGVMGNQPQHF. The CDR3 region has the DNA TGTGCCAGCAGTTTGTTTTATCTGGGACAGGGGGTGATGGGCAATCAGCCCCAGCATTTT.